Reported below is one T cell receptor (beta chain). The sample comes from a study of control samples from healthy donors and cancer patients. Profiled with immunoSEQ multiplex PCR; TCRdb holds only in-frame clones, not every one. The repertoire holds approximately 44,000 clones, with around 75% as singletons. The sequenced sample consisted of formalin-fixed, paraffin-embedded tissue. The receptor was derived from a male donor with melanoma.

The CDR3 sequence is CASSPLGTGIYEQYF. Written as DNA, the CDR3 is TGTGCCAGCTCACCACTCGGGACAGGGATTTACGAGCAGTACTTC. This chain uses TRBV18 with TRBJ2-7; 9 nucleotides match TRBD1. The V gene's germline CDR1 is KGHSH and CDR2 LQKENI. The J segment lost 4 bases and the V segment lost 1 base, leaving 5 bases of the junction unmatched. The CDR3 is made up of 15 amino acids.